The 18 T cell receptor beta chains below all came from one sample that was sequenced in a study of blood T cell repertoires in COVID-19. Assay: immunoSEQ multiplex PCR; the TCRdb copy retains only in-frame clones and omits some. The sample contains approximately 360,000 clones, roughly four fifths of which appear only once. Sequenced material: PBMCs or T cells enriched from blood (not recorded which). All receptors derive from a woman aged 45-65 years who had recovered from COVID-19.

The J gene is TRBJ1-2, the V gene TRBV7-9; TRBD1 matches 12 bases. Germline V gene lookup returns CDR1 SEHNR and CDR2 FQNEAQ (reference sequence). Trimming cost V 4 bases and J 7 bases; bases outside gene matches: 10. This CDR3 has 16 amino acids. The CDR3 DNA reads TGTGCCAGCAGCTCGACTGGGGGACAGGGGGCCGGTGGCTACACCTTC. Translation gives CASSSTGGQGAGGYTF.

The chain carries TRBV7-9 and TRBJ1-2; the D gene is possibly TRBD1 (6 bases). CDR1 SEHNR and CDR2 FQNEAQ come from the germline V gene (reference sequence). Trimming took 1 base from V and 4 from J, leaving 13 bases between them. The CDR3 covers 15 residues. The CDR3 DNA sequence: TGTGCCAGCAGCTTAGAAGTAGAAGGGGGCTATGGCTACACCTTC. Translation gives CASSLEVEGGYGYTF.

The V gene is TRBV15, the J gene TRBJ2-3; D is possibly TRBD2 (5 bases). Trimming removed 3 bases from V and 1 base from J, with 14 bases in between. Germline CDR1 and CDR2: LNHNV and YYDKDF (reference sequence). The CDR3 length is 16 residues. CDR3 in DNA: TGTGCCACCAGCAGGGACTGGATTCTAGGCACAGATACGCAGTATTTT. As protein: CATSRDWILGTDTQYF.

The V call is TRBV13, the J call TRBJ1-2; D remains unclear. The CDR3 has 16 residues. The germline V gene encodes CDR1 PRHDT and CDR2 FYEKMQ (reference sequence). The V end lost 2 bases, the J end lost 4 bases, and 17 bases lay between the germline ends. The CDR3 DNA follows: TGTGCCAGCAGCTTACGGGTCTCCAATTTGATCTATGGCTACACCTTC. Protein sequence: CASSLRVSNLIYGYTF. Filled out from reference TRBV13 and TRBJ1-2, the complete variable domain reads AAGVIQSPRHLIKEKRETATLKCYPIPRHDTVYWYQQGPGQDPQFLISFYEKMQSDKGSIPDRFSAQQFSDYHSELNMSSLELGDSALYFCASSLRVSNLIYGYTFGSGTRLTVV.

This chain uses TRBV5-4 with TRBJ2-2, with D possibly matching TRBD2 (5 bases). V lost 5 bases to trimming and J lost 1 base, with 18 bases between them. CDR3 length equals 17 residues. The V gene's germline CDR1 is SGHNT and CDR2 YYREEE (reference sequence). This chain's CDR3 is CASSRGGSRRNTGELFF. As DNA, the CDR3 is TGTGCCAGCAGTCGTGGAGGATCGCGGAGGAACACCGGGGAGCTGTTTTTT.

The chain joins TRBV24-1 to TRBJ2-1, with D hard to call. With 4 bases removed from V and 0 bases from J, the gap between germline ends came to 12 bases. The germline V gene encodes CDR1 KGHDR and CDR2 SFDVKD. This CDR3 has 16 residues. Written as DNA, the CDR3 is TGTGCCACCAGTGAGGGCACCCCAGACTCCTACAATGAGCAGTTCTTC. It is translated as CATSEGTPDSYNEQFF.

The V gene is TRBV6-6, the J gene TRBJ1-1; D is perhaps TRBD1 (6 bases). Germline V lookup: CDR1 MNHNY, CDR2 SVGAGI (reference sequence). This CDR3 has 14 residues. The ends were cut back, 0 bases at V and 1 base at J, with 6 bases in the middle. CDR3 DNA: TGTGCCAGCAGTTACTCAGGGGGGAACACTGAAGCTTTCTTT. Translation gives CASSYSGGNTEAFF.

This rearrangement joins TRBV18 to TRBJ1-5; 9 nucleotides line up with TRBD1. The V and J ends lost 2 bases and 3 bases, in that order; junction bases with no gene match: 5. Germline CDR1 KGHSH, CDR2 LQKENI. The CDR3 runs 16 residues. CDR3 protein: CASSPGQGSSNQPQHF. The CDR3 region has the DNA TGTGCCAGCTCACCAGGACAGGGGAGCTCCAATCAGCCCCAGCATTTT.

This sequence joins TRBV5-1 and TRBJ1-2; 10 bases align to TRBD1. CDR1 is SGHRS and CDR2 is YFSETQ in the germline V gene. Losses at the gene ends were 6 bases for V and 11 bases for J; bases not matched to a gene: 7. The length of the CDR3 is 12 residues. CDR3 protein: CASTGQGRKYTF. The CDR3 nucleotides are TGCGCCAGCACGGGACAGGGGAGGAAATACACCTTC.

The chain combines TRBV7-2 with TRBJ1-2; the D gene is possibly TRBD1 (6 bases). The V and J ends lost 1 base and 10 bases respectively, with 13 bases between them. This CDR3 has 13 amino acids. CDR1 and CDR2 (germline): SGHTA, FQGNSA. DNA for the CDR3: TGTGCCAGCAGCTTAGAACCGGACAGAGACTACACCTTC. Translating it yields CASSLEPDRDYTF.

The rearrangement joins TRBV4-2 to TRBJ1-4, with a tentative D call TRBD1 (5 bases). The germline CDR1 and CDR2 sequences are LGHNA and YNFKEQ. The CDR3 length is 14 residues. Trimming stripped 7 bases from V and 6 bases from J, with 15 bases between. This CDR3 is CASTNGWGDEKLFF. The CDR3 DNA follows: TGTGCCAGCACCAACGGGTGGGGGGATGAAAAACTGTTTTTT.

The gene calls are TRBV18 and TRBJ2-3; 7 bases align to TRBD1. The CDR3 totals 16 residues. J gave up 0 bases and V 1 base, and 4 bases lay outside the gene matches. Per germline, CDR1 KGHSH and CDR2 LQKENI. The CDR3 spells CASSPRGGPSTDTQYF. The CDR3 coding sequence is TGTGCCAGCTCACCACGAGGGGGCCCAAGCACAGATACGCAGTATTTT. Full variable domain (outside the CDR3, taken from reference TRBV18 and TRBJ2-3): NAGVMQNPRHLVRRRGQEARLRCSPMKGHSHVYWYRQLPEEGLKFMVYLQKENIIDESGMPKERFSAEFPKEGPSILRIQQVVRGDSAAYFCASSPRGGPSTDTQYFGPGTRLTVL.

The V call is TRBV2, the J call TRBJ2-2; 11 bases are a match to TRBD1. CDR3 size: 15 residues. Germline values: CDR1 SNHLY, CDR2 FYNNEI. V trimming: 6 bases; J trimming: 7 bases; junction bases outside the gene matches: 7. DNA for the CDR3: TGTGCCAGCAGCGCCGGGACAGGGGGGCACGGGGAGCTGTTTTTT. The encoded protein is CASSAGTGGHGELFF.

The chain recombines TRBV7-2 with TRBJ1-5, with D maybe TRBD1 (5 bases). The CDR3 is 15 residues long. Germline-derived CDR1 and CDR2 are SGHTA and FQGNSA. V was pared by 5 bases and J by 4 bases, with 15 bases between. The CDR3 protein is CASSPLGQVNQPQHF. The DNA of the CDR3 is TGTGCCAGCAGCCCCTTGGGGCAGGTAAATCAGCCCCAGCATTTT.

This chain connects TRBV7-9 to TRBJ1-1; 7 bases line up with TRBD1. The germline V gene encodes CDR1 SEHNR and CDR2 FQNEAQ (reference sequence). V shed 5 bases and J 3 bases; nucleotides not matched to a gene: 6. The CDR3 has 14 residues. The CDR3 reads CASSPTGDDTEAFF. The CDR3 region has the DNA TGTGCCAGCAGCCCCACAGGGGACGACACTGAAGCTTTCTTT.

The gene calls are TRBV7-2 and TRBJ2-7; TRBD1 matches 7 bases. V trimming: 7 bases; J trimming: 2 bases; junction bases outside the gene matches: 8. The CDR3 contains 14 residues. Germline values: CDR1 SGHTA, CDR2 FQGNSA. The CDR3 bases are TGTGCCAGCAAAGGGACAGCTAATACCTACGAGCAGTACTTC. Translating gives CASKGTANTYEQYF.

This clone has just one count. The chain employs TRBV6-6 and TRBJ2-2; TRBD2 agrees at 11 bases. Trimming removed 5 bases from V and 3 bases from J; junction bases left unmatched: 14. The germline gives CDR1 MNHNY, CDR2 SVGAGI (reference sequence). This CDR3 region has 19 residues. The CDR3 reads CASSGSSFSGRAHTGELFF. The CDR3 bases are TGTGCCAGCAGTGGATCGAGCTTTAGCGGGAGGGCCCACACCGGGGAGCTGTTTTTT.

V usage is TRBV5-4 and J usage is TRBJ2-5; 7 bases are shared with TRBD2. This CDR3 is 17 amino acids long. In germline, CDR1 is SGHNT, CDR2 YYREEE (reference sequence). Trimming removed 0 bases from V and 10 bases from J; junction bases left unmatched: 18. The CDR3 DNA reads as TGTGCCAGCAGCTTGGCCGGCAGGGAGGGCCTAGGGGAAGTCCAGTACTTC. Protein product: CASSLAGREGLGEVQYF.